This passage covers 5 T cell receptor beta chains from one sample sequenced in a study of lymphopenia after photon versus proton radiotherapy. TCRdb keeps only in-frame clones here, not all; method: immunoSEQ multiplex PCR. The table lists some 55,000 clones, around 88% of them singletons. Sequences were derived from peripheral blood, sampled from a patient treated with photon-based radiotherapy. Source of these receptors: a man aged 45 to 65 with gastric cancer.

This clone was picked up a small number of times. The chain is built from TRBV29-1 and TRBJ2-1; perhaps TRBD2 as D (6 bases). Between the trimmed V and J ends, which lost 7 bases and 7 bases, there was a span of 14 bases. The CDR3 contains 12 residues. From germline, CDR1 is SQVTM and CDR2 ANQGSEA. Written as DNA, the CDR3 is TGCAGCGCCACCGGGACTCTAAATGAGCAGTTCTTC. Amino acids: CSATGTLNEQFF.

The chain couples TRBV6-5 to TRBJ1-2; no reliable D call. CDR3 length: 13 amino acids. Germline CDR1 reads MNHEY; CDR2 reads SVGAGI. Between the trimmed V and J ends, which lost 2 bases and 4 bases, there was a span of 8 bases. The CDR3 bases are TGTGCCAGCAGTTACGACACGGCCTATGGCTACACCTTC. Its protein is CASSYDTAYGYTF.

V is TRBV5-1 and J is TRBJ1-1; possible D gene TRBD1, 5 bases. Germline CDR1 reads SGHRS; CDR2 reads YFSETQ. The V and J ends lost 0 bases and 4 bases respectively, with 7 bases between them. The CDR3 has 13 amino acids. CDR3 sequence reads: CASSLGGGTEAFF. The CDR3 nucleotides read TGCGCCAGCAGCTTGGGTGGGGGCACTGAAGCTTTCTTT.

This chain joins TRBV13 and TRBJ1-5; D is perhaps TRBD1 (5 bases). The V end was cut by 2 bases, the J end by 2 bases, with 19 bases between. The CDR3 has 18 residues. Per germline, CDR1 PRHDT and CDR2 FYEKMQ (reference sequence). Written as DNA, the CDR3 is TGTGCCAGCAGCTTAACAGGCGGCCTCGCTGGGGGCAATCAGCCCCAGCATTTT. It is translated as CASSLTGGLAGGNQPQHF.

This chain connects TRBV5-4 to TRBJ2-1; D is perhaps TRBD1 or TRBD2 (6 bases each). This CDR3 has 16 amino acids. V was cut by 4 bases and J by 0 bases, with 14 bases left in between. CDR1 and CDR2 from the germline V gene are SGHNT and YYREEE (reference sequence). The CDR3 coding sequence is TGTGCCAGCAGCGCCGGGGGCCCGAGCTCCTACAATGAGCAGTTCTTC. It encodes CASSAGGPSSYNEQFF.